The 30 T cell receptor beta chains presented below share a single source sample, sequenced in a study of graft-versus-host responses after intestinal transplantation (dated by TCRdb to the early 2020s). The time point label, read with the paper, signifies: cells obtained before transplantation from donor or recipient. Library preparation was by the immunoSEQ multiplex PCR assay. Entries here come from immuneACCESS through TCRdb and include only in-frame sequences with V and J called. Some clones fail to appear in such tables; in the studies checked, an unresolved V gene covers under half of the shortfall, and the cause of the remainder is unknown. The sample table records tens of thousands of clones; roughly 89% of these occur just once. In total, the top ten clones hold 3.5% to 5% of the sample. What these receptors recognize is not known. Here the sequenced sample was unstimulated CD8+ T cells sorted from spleen or lymph node cells, taken before transplant. The receptors derive from a human donor who was the organ donor for an intestinal transplant.

V usage is TRBV2 and J usage is TRBJ2-5; TRBD2 is a possible D gene (6 bases). Trimming took 5 bases from V and 5 from J, leaving 15 bases between them. CDR3 length: 14 residues. Germline CDR1 and CDR2: SNHLY and FYNNEI. The CDR3 nucleotides are TGTGCCAGCAGTCAGTTACCCCTAGCGGAGACCCAGTACTTC. Its translation is CASSQLPLAETQYF.

The genes are TRBV29-1 and TRBJ1-2; D remains ambiguous. This CDR3 is built from 12 residues. V lost 3 bases to trimming and J lost 2 bases, with 7 bases between them. The germline gives CDR1 SQVTM, CDR2 ANQGSEA. CDR3 in amino acids: CSVDGGNYGYTF. The CDR3 bases are TGCAGCGTTGACGGAGGGAACTATGGCTACACCTTC.

This clone has a handful of counts. V usage is TRBV7-9 and J usage is TRBJ1-1; D ambiguous. V lost 5 bases and J 6 bases, leaving 10 bases between the germline ends. The germline V gene encodes CDR1 SEHNR and CDR2 FQNEAQ (reference sequence). The CDR3 is 12 residues long. The CDR3 nucleotides read TGTGCCAGCAGCCCTCCCCGCGCTGAAGCTTTCTTT. Protein product: CASSPPRAEAFF. Supplemented by reference TRBV7-9 and TRBJ1-1, the full variable domain reads DTGVSQNPRHKITKRGQNVTFRCDPISEHNRLYWYRQTLGQGPEFLTYFQNEAQLEKSRLLSDRFSAERPKGSFSTLEIQRTEQGDSAMYLCASSPPRAEAFFGQGTRLTVV.

This CDR3 reads CASSLGLAVLSTDTQYF. Here the CDR3 DNA reads TGCGCCAGCAGCTTGGGACTAGCGGTTCTTAGCACAGATACGCAGTATTTT. The chain combines TRBV5-1 with TRBJ2-3, with 9 positions matching TRBD2. After removal of 0 bases from V and 0 bases from J, the junction contained 5 bases not matched to a gene. The CDR3 runs 17 residues. Germline V gene sequence: CDR1 SGHRS, CDR2 YFSETQ.

The chain links TRBV5-1 to TRBJ2-7; TRBD1 might be the D (5 bases). Trimming shortened V by 5 bases and J by 4 bases, and 13 bases separated the two germline ends. The CDR3 covers 13 residues. The germline V gene has CDR1 SGHRS and CDR2 YFSETQ. This CDR3 is CASSPDPGYEQYV. The CDR3 nucleotides read TGCGCCAGCAGTCCTGATCCAGGGTACGAGCAGTACGTC.

About this clone itself: One end of the junction varies from germline; a read error may be responsible. The rearrangement links TRBV27 to TRBJ1-2; D may be TRBD1 (5 bases). There are 12 residues in the CDR3. Looked up from germline, CDR1 is MNHEY and CDR2 is SMNVEV (reference sequence). The CDR3 loop is CAAGSGGLRASF. The CDR3 DNA sequence: TGTGCTGCGGGGTCTGGGGGACTGCGGGCCAGCTTC.

This sequence joins TRBV5-6 and TRBJ1-2; unclear D gene. V dropped 10 bases and J dropped 7 bases, with 17 bases sitting between them. Per germline, CDR1 SGHDT and CDR2 YYEEEE. The length of the CDR3 is 12 residues. The CDR3 loop reads CAGSWQDSGYTF. The DNA for the CDR3 is TGTGCCGGCTCCTGGCAGGATAGTGGCTACACCTTC.

V usage is TRBV29-1 and J usage is TRBJ1-2, with D tentatively TRBD1 (5 bases). The CDR3 is 12 residues long. Trimming cost V 3 bases and J 8 bases, with 13 bases left between them. The germline gives CDR1 SQVTM, CDR2 ANQGSEA. CDR3 amino acids: CSVDGGEGGYTF. CDR3 in DNA: TGCAGCGTTGACGGAGGGGAGGGAGGCTACACCTTC. Full variable domain (rest looked up from reference TRBV29-1 and TRBJ1-2): SAVISQKPSRDICQRGTSLTIQCQVDSQVTMMFWYRQQPGQSLTLIATANQGSEATYESGFVIDKFPISRPNLTFSTLTVSNMSPEDSSIYLCSVDGGEGGYTFGSGTRLTVV.

The rearrangement links TRBV7-2 to TRBJ1-2, with D unresolved. Germline CDR1 reads SGHTA; CDR2 reads FQGNSA. This CDR3 contains 13 residues. V shed 4 bases and J shed 8 bases, with 14 bases lying between them. CDR3 bases: TGTGCCAGCAGCTCCCTGATGGTGGAGGGCTACACCTTC. Translation: CASSSLMVEGYTF.

The rearrangement links TRBV19 to TRBJ2-3; TRBD1 aligns across 8 bases. This CDR3 contains 16 residues. In germline, CDR1 is LNHDA, CDR2 SQIVND (reference sequence). The junction had 6 bases not matched to a gene; V was cut back by 3 bases and J by 1 base. The CDR3 loop is CASSITGGMGTDTQYF. The CDR3 DNA reads as TGTGCCAGTAGTATTACAGGGGGTATGGGCACAGATACGCAGTATTTT.

This clone was seen a single time. This rearrangement joins TRBV4-1 to TRBJ1-1, with 7 bases identical to TRBD1. Germline assignment: CDR1 MGHRA and CDR2 YSYEKL. The CDR3 contains 15 residues. The J segment lost 7 bases and the V segment lost 4 bases, leaving 12 bases of the junction unmatched. CDR3 protein: CASSRPRDRDSEAFF. The CDR3 nucleotides are TGCGCCAGCAGCCGGCCCAGGGACCGGGACAGTGAAGCTTTCTTT.

V and J are TRBV9 and TRBJ2-1, with 10 bases identical to TRBD2. V was clipped by 1 base and J by 8 bases; unmatched bases: 9. Germline CDR1 is SGDLS and CDR2 is YYNGEE. This CDR3 is built from 16 residues. CDR3 bases: TGTGCCAGCAGCGTACCAACACTAGCGGGACGGGATGAGCAGTTCTTC. It codes for CASSVPTLAGRDEQFF.

This rearrangement joins TRBV6-5 to TRBJ2-2; D not resolved. Between the trimmed V and J ends, which lost 5 bases and 6 bases, there was a span of 4 bases. The CDR3 sequence is 11 residues long. From germline, CDR1 is MNHEY and CDR2 SVGAGI. Here the CDR3 reads CASSQSGELFF. The CDR3 DNA is TGTGCCAGCAGTCAATCCGGGGAGCTGTTTTTT.

The V call is TRBV27, the J call TRBJ2-2; D is undetermined. V was clipped by 4 bases and J by 5 bases, with 8 bases between them. Germline V gene data show CDR1 as MNHEY and CDR2 as SMNVEV (reference sequence). The CDR3 length is 13 residues. CDR3: CASSWSRTGELFF. CDR3 nucleotide sequence: TGTGCCAGCAGTTGGTCTCGGACCGGGGAGCTGTTTTTT.

This sequence joins TRBV29-1 and TRBJ1-4; 9 bases map to TRBD1. The length of the CDR3 is 16 residues. Trimming took 4 bases from V and 0 from J; bases not matched to a gene: 6. Germline V gene sequence: CDR1 SQVTM, CDR2 ANQGSEA. Written as DNA, the CDR3 is TGCAGCGTTGCCGGGACAGGGACCGCAACTAATGAAAAACTGTTTTTT. Translation: CSVAGTGTATNEKLFF. The complete variable domain, with remaining parts taken from reference TRBV29-1 and TRBJ1-4, reads SAVISQKPSRDICQRGTSLTIQCQVDSQVTMMFWYRQQPGQSLTLIATANQGSEATYESGFVIDKFPISRPNLTFSTLTVSNMSPEDSSIYLCSVAGTGTATNEKLFFGSGTQLSVL.

The V call is TRBV13, the J call TRBJ2-1, with 9 bases lining up with TRBD2. The V gene end was trimmed by 0 bases and the J gene end by 6 bases; junction bases not matched to a gene: 0. There are 14 residues in the CDR3. CDR1 PRHDT and CDR2 FYEKMQ come from the germline V gene (reference sequence). The CDR3 is CASSLGTSGNEQFF. Here the CDR3 DNA reads TGTGCCAGCAGCTTAGGGACTAGCGGCAATGAGCAGTTCTTC. The variable domain in full, with the rest retrieved from reference TRBV13 and TRBJ2-1, is AAGVIQSPRHLIKEKRETATLKCYPIPRHDTVYWYQQGPGQDPQFLISFYEKMQSDKGSIPDRFSAQQFSDYHSELNMSSLELGDSALYFCASSLGTSGNEQFFGPGTRLTVL.

V usage is TRBV6-4 and J usage is TRBJ2-3, with 7 bases identical to TRBD1. The CDR3 runs 15 residues. The V gene end was trimmed by 3 bases and the J gene end by 4 bases; junction bases not matched to a gene: 7. Looked up from germline, CDR1 is MRHNA and CDR2 is SNTAGT. The CDR3, as DNA: TGTGCCAGCAGTGATCGGACAGGTGAAGCAGATACGCAGTATTTT. Translating it yields CASSDRTGEADTQYF.

The chain combines TRBV7-6 with TRBJ1-1; 7 bases are a match to TRBD1. The CDR3 runs 12 residues. The ends lost 5 bases at V and 4 bases at J; junction bases unmatched: 1. Germline assignment: CDR1 SGHVS and CDR2 FNYEAQ. Written as DNA, the CDR3 is TGTGCCAGCAGCCCAGGGGGCACTGAAGCTTTCTTT. This gives the protein CASSPGGTEAFF.

CDR3 protein: CSVPTHRETQYF. CDR3 in DNA: TGCAGCGTACCGACTCATCGAGAGACCCAGTACTTC. The V gene is TRBV29-1, the J gene TRBJ2-5; no definite D call. CDR3 size: 12 residues. The V end was cut by 6 bases, the J end by 4 bases, with 12 bases between. Germline V lookup: CDR1 SQVTM, CDR2 ANQGSEA.

This chain joins TRBV29-1 and TRBJ1-2; the match to TRBD1 covers 9 bases. Trimming cost V 6 bases and J 5 bases; bases outside gene matches: 7. The CDR3 extends over 13 amino acids. Looked up from germline, CDR1 is SQVTM and CDR2 is ANQGSEA. CDR3 coding DNA: TGCAGCGTGCCGGGACAGGGTGGGTATGGCTACACCTTC. Translated, it gives CSVPGQGGYGYTF.

The chain has TRBV13 and TRBJ2-3; possible D gene TRBD2, 7 bases. This CDR3 contains 16 residues. The ends were cut back, 0 bases at V and 1 base at J, with 11 bases in the middle. Germline loops: CDR1 PRHDT, CDR2 FYEKMQ (reference sequence). The DNA for the CDR3 is TGTGCCAGCAGCTTAGGAGGGCGGGGGCGCACAGATACGCAGTATTTT. Its protein product is CASSLGGRGRTDTQYF.

This chain links TRBV2 with TRBJ2-1; 10 bases match TRBD1. CDR1 is SNHLY, CDR2 FYNNEI, per germline. The V gene end was trimmed by 8 bases and the J gene end by 7 bases; junction bases not matched to a gene: 5. The CDR3 runs to 13 residues. The CDR3: CASGRTGGNEQFF. In nucleotides, the CDR3 is TGTGCCAGCGGGAGGACAGGGGGGAATGAGCAGTTCTTC.

V and J are TRBV9 and TRBJ2-1, with 12 positions matching TRBD2. Germline CDR1 reads SGDLS; CDR2 reads YYNGEE. The CDR3 length is 15 residues. The J segment lost 7 bases and the V segment lost 2 bases, leaving 4 bases of the junction unmatched. CDR3 bases: TGTGCCAGCAGCGTCGCGACTAGCGGGAGTAATGAGCAGTTCTTC. This translates into CASSVATSGSNEQFF.

The rearrangement uses TRBV29-1 and TRBJ2-2, with 8 positions matching TRBD2. There are 16 residues in the CDR3. With V trimmed by 4 bases and J by 3 bases, 10 bases remained unmatched. Germline CDR1 is SQVTM and CDR2 is ANQGSEA. CDR3: CSVGWWRGADTGELFF. CDR3 DNA: TGCAGCGTTGGATGGTGGCGGGGGGCTGACACCGGGGAGCTGTTTTTT.

The V and J genes are TRBV19 and TRBJ1-5, with 10 bases aligning to TRBD1. Germline-derived CDR1 and CDR2 are LNHDA and SQIVND (reference sequence). J lost 5 bases, V lost 3 bases, and 4 bases had no gene match. The CDR3 extends over 15 amino acids. CDR3: CASSIQGQGYQPQHF. In nucleotides, the CDR3 is TGTGCCAGTAGTATCCAGGGACAGGGGTATCAGCCCCAGCATTTT.

The rearrangement joins TRBV2 to TRBJ1-5; D is possibly TRBD1 (6 bases). Germline CDR1 is SNHLY and CDR2 is FYNNEI. CDR3 size: 15 residues. Trimming removed 0 bases from V and 4 bases from J, with 10 bases in between. The CDR3 nucleotides are TGTGCCAGCAGTGAAGCCACAGGGTTTAATCAGCCCCAGCATTTT. It encodes CASSEATGFNQPQHF.

The chain has TRBV5-6 and TRBJ2-3; D might be TRBD1 (5 bases). The CDR3 is made up of 16 amino acids. The V gene's germline CDR1 is SGHDT and CDR2 YYEEEE. Trimming pared 1 base from V and 0 bases from J, leaving 12 bases between. The CDR3 DNA sequence: TGTGCCAGCAGCTTGTGGGGCCCTCTTAGCACAGATACGCAGTATTTT. This sequence encodes CASSLWGPLSTDTQYF. Combining the CDR3 with reference TRBV5-6 and TRBJ2-3 gives the whole variable domain DAGVTQSPTHLIKTRGQQVTLRCSPKSGHDTVSWYQQALGQGPQFIFQYYEEEERQRGNFPDRFSGHQFPNYSSELNVNALLLGDSALYLCASSLWGPLSTDTQYFGPGTRLTVL.

The gene calls are TRBV13 and TRBJ1-4; D may be TRBD1 (5 bases). Trimming took off 0 bases at V and 6 bases at J, with 14 bases between the two ends. This CDR3 comprises 16 residues. Germline CDR1 PRHDT, CDR2 FYEKMQ (reference sequence). The CDR3 DNA is TGTGCCAGCAGCTTAGGCGGAAGGTGGGGCTATGAAAAACTGTTTTTT. Protein product: CASSLGGRWGYEKLFF.

The rearrangement links TRBV10-2 to TRBJ2-1; weak D call: TRBD2 (6 bases). V lost 4 bases to trimming and J lost 5 bases, with 15 bases between them. CDR3 size: 15 residues. Germline CDR1 and CDR2: WSHSY and SAAADI. Here the CDR3 reads CASSGGVVRDNEQFF. The CDR3 coding sequence is TGCGCCAGCAGTGGGGGGGTAGTACGAGACAATGAGCAGTTCTTC.

The gene calls are TRBV10-3 and TRBJ2-7; unclear D gene. Trimming left V 10 bases short and J 2 bases short, with 18 bases between. The CDR3 consists of 14 residues. Germline loops: CDR1 ENHRY, CDR2 SYGVKD. CDR3 sequence reads: CATPSNTEPYEQYV. The DNA for the CDR3 is TGTGCCACCCCCTCGAATACAGAACCCTACGAGCAGTACGTC.